This TCR beta chain appears in the sequencing data of a study of blood T cell repertoires in COVID-19. Sequencing was performed with immunoSEQ multiplex PCR; in TCRdb, only in-frame clones are kept and a portion is missing. The profile shows 260,000 or so clones, approximately 85% of them singletons. CDR3 length: 15 amino acids. Germline lookup yields CDR1 SGHKS and CDR2 YYEKEE (reference sequence). V shed 5 bases, J shed 1 base, and the junction held 4 bases outside the gene matches. The sequenced sample consisted of peripheral blood. The TCR sequence derives from a man aged 18 to 29 with active or convalescent COVID-19. V usage is TRBV5-5 and J usage is TRBJ2-1, with 9 bases fitting TRBD2. For the CDR3, the DNA is TGTGCCAGCAGGTCGACTAGCGGTTCCTACAATGAGCAGTTCTTC. It is translated as CASRSTSGSYNEQFF.